This T cell receptor (beta chain) was identified in a study of cytomegalovirus exposure and HLA in healthy donors. Note on this clone: Its antigen is still unknown.

Study results and limitations: Across donors, most TCRs were seen rarely, yet some public ones were widespread. The authors considered a cluster of highly shared sequence variants likely to be a sequencing artifact. TCR beta chains numbering 164 were designated cytomegalovirus-associated.

The PCR contained 60 Vbeta and 13 Jbeta primers. Only in-frame clones appear in the TCRdb table, and some are missing; sequencing was by immunoSEQ multiplex PCR. The sample yields approximately 180,000 clones, 80% seen once. Trimming shortened V by 2 bases and J by 0 bases, and 10 bases separated the two germline ends. The germline V gene has CDR1 MGHRA and CDR2 YSYEKL. The CDR3 totals 16 residues. Sequencing used PBMCs. This chain uses TRBV4-1 with TRBJ2-2, with D tentatively TRBD1 (5 bases). This clonotype originated in a man aged 25 to 45 in good health and CMV-seropositive. The CDR3 loop reads CASSQTDTTNTGELFF. The DNA for the CDR3 is TGCGCCAGCAGCCAAACGGACACGACGAACACCGGGGAGCTGTTTTTT.